This T cell receptor beta chain is drawn from a study of blood T cell repertoires in COVID-19. Study context: Samples came from the United States, Italy and Spain, spanning acute and convalescent COVID-19. Sample material is recorded as cDNA or gDNA derived from T cells, B-cell-depleted T cells, or PBMCs.

The CDR3 runs 13 residues. The ends lost 6 bases at V and 7 bases at J; junction bases unmatched: 7. In the original analysis: Counts of nucleated cells, estimated from reference gene primer amplification, were obtained. Assay used: immunoSEQ multiplex PCR; TCRdb lists only in-frame clones, some missing. V, J and clone size are those of that table, while D and trimming were read from the DNA. The repertoire has a few hundred thousand clones, 87% of them found once; the top ten carry approximately 12%. This receptor was taken from a young woman who had recovered from COVID-19. The chain carries TRBV12-3 or TRBV12-4 and TRBJ2-5; 8 bases agree with TRBD1. The source material was peripheral blood. The CDR3 is CASSLGTGRTQYF. CDR3 nucleotide sequence: TGTGCCAGCAGCCTCGGGACAGGCAGGACCCAGTACTTC.